These 27 T cell receptor beta chains share one sample of origin, sequenced in a study of OX40 agonist ivuxolimab in advanced cancers. The method was immunoSEQ multiplex PCR; TCRdb's version includes in-frame clones alone and lacks a portion of them. The table lists about 55,000 clones, around nine tenths of them singletons. Source: CD4+ or CD8+ T cells sorted from blood, taken in a trial of the OX40 agonist ivuxolimab. These receptors came from an adult with an advanced solid tumor such as melanoma, head and neck, liver or kidney cancer.

This clone was counted once. This chain connects TRBV2 to TRBJ1-1; 7 bases align to TRBD1. This CDR3 contains 14 residues. Looked up from germline, CDR1 is SNHLY and CDR2 is FYNNEI. V was clipped by 1 base and J by 5 bases; unmatched bases: 4. The chain's CDR3 is CASSEEGARTEAFF. CDR3 DNA sequence: TGTGCCAGCAGTGAAGAGGGGGCTCGGACTGAAGCTTTCTTT.

The chain links TRBV5-6 to TRBJ2-5; D possibly corresponds to TRBD1 (6 bases). The CDR3 totals 15 residues. Trimming took off 6 bases at V and 4 bases at J, with 19 bases between the two ends. From germline, CDR1 is SGHDT and CDR2 YYEEEE. The DNA of the CDR3 is TGTGCCAGCATCCAATACAGGGAAAGGGGAGAGACCCAGTACTTC. Translation: CASIQYRERGETQYF.

The gene calls are TRBV6-1 and TRBJ1-5; 8 bases fit TRBD1. Germline CDR1 and CDR2: MNHNS and SASEGT. The CDR3 length is 14 residues. V lost 4 bases and J lost 5; bases outside the gene matches: 4. The CDR3 is CASSVTGGDQPQHF. DNA of the CDR3: TGTGCCAGCAGTGTTACAGGGGGAGATCAGCCCCAGCATTTT.

Only a few counts were recorded for this clone. J is TRBJ2-1 and V is TRBV30; 9 bases map to TRBD2. Trimming removed 2 bases from V and 8 bases from J; junction bases left unmatched: 4. CDR1 is GTSNPN, CDR2 SVGIG, per germline (reference sequence). The CDR3 extends over 13 amino acids. CDR3 region: CAWSPGTSYEQFF. The DNA for the CDR3 is TGTGCCTGGAGTCCCGGGACTAGCTATGAGCAGTTCTTC.

The sample holds a few counts of this clone. This chain connects TRBV4-2 to TRBJ2-7, with 8 positions matching TRBD1. The germline CDR1 and CDR2 sequences are LGHNA and YNFKEQ. There are 15 residues in the CDR3. V trimming: 1 base; J trimming: 5 bases; junction bases outside the gene matches: 7. CDR3 nucleotide sequence: TGTGCCAGCAGCCAAGCGGACAGGGTTTCCCACGAGCAGTACTTC. The encoded protein is CASSQADRVSHEQYF.

The chain joins TRBV30 to TRBJ2-7; D possibly corresponds to TRBD2 (6 bases). The germline V gene encodes CDR1 GTSNPN and CDR2 SVGIG (reference sequence). The CDR3 has 13 residues. The ends were cut back, 8 bases at V and 0 bases at J, with 14 bases in the middle. The CDR3 loop is CATTAGTSYEQYF. The DNA for the CDR3 is TGTGCCACAACGGCGGGGACCTCCTACGAGCAGTACTTC.

The CDR3 nucleotides are TGCAGCGTTGAATCAGGGCAGGGGGTCAGGAACGAGCAGTACTTC. Residues: CSVESGQGVRNEQYF. The chain is built from TRBV29-1 and TRBJ2-7; 7 bases agree with TRBD1. The CDR3 length is 15 residues. With 2 bases clipped from V and 5 bases from J, the junction kept 12 bases outside the gene matches. The germline V gene encodes CDR1 SQVTM and CDR2 ANQGSEA.

The chain combines TRBV11-2 with TRBJ2-2; 7 bases agree with TRBD2. The CDR3 is 13 amino acids. CDR1 is SGHAT, CDR2 FQNNGV, per germline. V dropped 6 bases and J dropped 4; count of bases not matched to a gene: 2. CDR3 in amino acids: CASRPSGTGELFF. CDR3 in DNA: TGTGCCAGCAGACCTAGCGGCACCGGGGAGCTGTTTTTT.

This chain uses TRBV30 with TRBJ2-1; 11 bases map to TRBD2. The germline V gene has CDR1 GTSNPN and CDR2 SVGIG (reference sequence). The CDR3 extends over 14 amino acids. V shed 3 bases and J 2 bases; nucleotides not matched to a gene: 0. DNA of the CDR3: TGTGCCTGGAGGACTAGCGGGGCCTACAATGAGCAGTTCTTC. Amino acid sequence: CAWRTSGAYNEQFF. The full variable domain, completed using reference TRBV30 and TRBJ2-1, is SQTIHQWPATLVQPVGSPLSLECTVEGTSNPNLYWYRQAAGRGLQLLFYSVGIGQISSEVPQNLSASRPQDRQFILSSKKLLLSDSGFYLCAWRTSGAYNEQFFGPGTRLTVL.

The V gene is TRBV19, the J gene TRBJ2-7; no firm D call. V was cut by 0 bases and J by 0 bases, with 6 bases left in between. This CDR3 is 14 amino acids long. Germline V gene lookup returns CDR1 LNHDA and CDR2 SQIVND (reference sequence). For the CDR3, the DNA is TGTGCCAGTAGTATAGACCTCAGCTCCTACGAGCAGTACTTC. The encoded protein is CASSIDLSSYEQYF.

The chain employs TRBV27 and TRBJ2-2, with 7 nucleotides matching TRBD1. Germline V gene lookup returns CDR1 MNHEY and CDR2 SMNVEV (reference sequence). V shed 5 bases, J shed 5 bases, and the junction held 11 bases outside the gene matches. The CDR3 has 16 residues. CDR3 sequence (DNA): TGTGCCAGCAGTCAAGCCCGGACAGGCAAAACCGGGGAGCTGTTTTTT. Its translation: CASSQARTGKTGELFF.

The V gene is TRBV6-1, the J gene TRBJ1-5; possibly TRBD1 for D (6 bases). V was cut by 3 bases and J by 3 bases, with 12 bases left in between. Germline CDR1 MNHNS, CDR2 SASEGT. This CDR3 is 15 amino acids long. The CDR3 here is CASSDATGFNQPQHF. The CDR3 DNA follows: TGTGCCAGCAGTGACGCTACAGGGTTCAATCAGCCCCAGCATTTT.

The CDR3 loop is CASTDRGRLNTEAFF. The CDR3 DNA sequence: TGTGCCAGCACCGACAGGGGAAGACTGAACACTGAAGCTTTCTTT. The chain links TRBV13 to TRBJ1-1; 8 bases line up with TRBD1. Germline CDR1 and CDR2: PRHDT and FYEKMQ (reference sequence). There are 15 residues in the CDR3. Unmatched junction bases numbered 7, after V lost 7 bases and J lost 0 bases. The whole variable domain, filled in from reference TRBV13 and TRBJ1-1, reads AAGVIQSPRHLIKEKRETATLKCYPIPRHDTVYWYQQGPGQDPQFLISFYEKMQSDKGSIPDRFSAQQFSDYHSELNMSSLELGDSALYFCASTDRGRLNTEAFFGQGTRLTVV.

The gene calls are TRBV30 and TRBJ1-1, with no clear D. Germline CDR1 reads GTSNPN; CDR2 reads SVGIG (reference sequence). With 0 bases removed from V and 1 base from J, the gap between germline ends came to 9 bases. There are 14 residues in the CDR3. CDR3 bases: TGTGCCTGGAGTGTGGGTTTGGGGAACACTGAAGCTTTCTTT. This codes for CAWSVGLGNTEAFF. Full variable domain (rest looked up from reference TRBV30 and TRBJ1-1): SQTIHQWPATLVQPVGSPLSLECTVEGTSNPNLYWYRQAAGRGLQLLFYSVGIGQISSEVPQNLSASRPQDRQFILSSKKLLLSDSGFYLCAWSVGLGNTEAFFGQGTRLTVV.

This clone was recorded once. The V gene is TRBV2, the J gene TRBJ1-1; perhaps TRBD1 as D (5 bases). V was clipped by 10 bases and J by 2 bases, with 14 bases between them. Germline V gives CDR1 SNHLY, CDR2 FYNNEI. There are 13 residues in the CDR3. This CDR3 reads CATRGNLNTEAFF. CDR3 sequence (DNA): TGTGCCACCCGGGGCAACCTAAACACTGAAGCTTTCTTT.

The chain carries TRBV27 and TRBJ1-4; D perhaps matches TRBD1 (5 bases). Germline V gene sequence: CDR1 MNHEY, CDR2 SMNVEV (reference sequence). The CDR3 contains 14 residues. The V and J ends lost 2 bases and 8 bases respectively, with 12 bases between them. The CDR3 DNA is TGTGCCAGCAGTTTAATGGGGCTCGGAGAAAAACTGTTTTTT. Translating it yields CASSLMGLGEKLFF.

J is TRBJ1-1 and V is TRBV6-5; no clear D. The CDR3 loop spans 14 amino acids. Between the trimmed V and J ends, which lost 2 bases and 0 bases, there was a span of 7 bases. The germline V gene has CDR1 MNHEY and CDR2 SVGAGI. The DNA for the CDR3 is TGTGCCAGCAGTTACCGGGCTATGAACACTGAAGCTTTCTTT. It translates to CASSYRAMNTEAFF.

This clone was seen a handful of times. CDR3 sequence (DNA): TGCGCCAGCAGCCAAGGTACAGGGGTCGGAGCTTTCTTT. Protein sequence: CASSQGTGVGAFF. This chain connects TRBV4-1 to TRBJ1-1; TRBD1 aligns across 7 bases. V was pared by 1 base and J by 10 bases, with 6 bases of the junction left unmatched. The CDR3 extends over 13 amino acids. Per germline, CDR1 MGHRA and CDR2 YSYEKL.

The chain uses TRBV30 and TRBJ2-7; either TRBD1 or TRBD2 may fit D (5 bases each). The V end was cut by 1 base, the J end by 1 base, with 11 bases between. CDR3 length equals 14 residues. Germline V CDR1 and CDR2: GTSNPN, SVGIG (reference sequence). CDR3 amino acids: CAWSDTGRSYEQYF. The CDR3 DNA sequence: TGTGCCTGGAGTGATACGGGACGGTCCTACGAGCAGTACTTC.

CDR3 coding DNA: TGCAGTGCGCGTCCCAACCACGAGCAGTACTTC. It codes for CSARPNHEQYF. The chain combines TRBV20-1 with TRBJ2-7; no reliable D call. The CDR3 consists of 11 residues. V gave up 6 bases and J gave up 5 bases, with 11 bases separating them. Per germline, CDR1 DFQATT and CDR2 SNEGSKA (reference sequence).

The gene calls are TRBV10-3 and TRBJ2-6, with 10 positions matching TRBD1. Germline CDR1 and CDR2: ENHRY and SYGVKD. This CDR3 spans 17 amino acids. Trimming removed 0 bases from V and 2 bases from J; junction bases left unmatched: 1. The CDR3 here is CAISESTGGAGANVLTF. DNA for the CDR3: TGTGCCATCAGTGAGTCGACAGGGGGCGCTGGGGCCAACGTCCTGACTTTC.

Points on this clone: An end of the junction differs from the germline gene, which may be a read error. Other DNA sequences within the sample encode an identical CDR3. V gene TRBV4-1 combines with J gene TRBJ1-1; 7 bases map to TRBD1. Germline CDR1 reads MGHRA; CDR2 reads YSYEKL. The CDR3 covers 16 residues. The CDR3 is CASSLQSGTANTEAFF. In nucleotides, the CDR3 is TGCGCCAGCAGCCTCCAATCCGGGACAGCGAACACTGAGGCTTTCTTT.

The rearrangement links TRBV7-3 to TRBJ2-1; 9 nucleotides agree with TRBD2. J gave up 8 bases and V 4 bases, and 3 bases lay outside the gene matches. Germline V gene data show CDR1 as SGHTA and CDR2 as FQGTGA. The CDR3 is 13 amino acids. The CDR3 coding sequence is TGTGCCAGCAGCTGGCGGGAGGGGGATGAGCAGTTCTTC. This gives the protein CASSWREGDEQFF.

The table lists this clone with a count of one. The chain has TRBV6-6 and TRBJ1-5; D perhaps matches TRBD1 (6 bases). V gave up 2 bases and J gave up 2 bases, with 13 bases separating them. CDR1 is MNHNY, CDR2 SVGAGI, per germline (reference sequence). The CDR3 is 16 amino acids. The CDR3 sequence: CASSYLIRQGNQPQHF. As DNA, the CDR3 is TGTGCCAGCAGTTACCTAATACGACAGGGCAATCAGCCCCAGCATTTT.

The J gene is TRBJ1-1, the V gene TRBV7-8; D unclear. Germline lookup yields CDR1 SGHVS and CDR2 FQNEAQ. The CDR3 is 14 amino acids. The V gene lost 6 bases and the J gene lost 0 bases, with 11 bases spanning the gap. CDR3 in amino acids: CASREQTVNTEAFF. In DNA, the CDR3 is TGTGCCAGCAGAGAGCAGACGGTGAACACTGAAGCTTTCTTT.

The genes are TRBV27 and TRBJ1-5; 10 nucleotides line up with TRBD1. Germline V gene data show CDR1 as MNHEY and CDR2 as SMNVEV (reference sequence). The junction had 6 bases not matched to a gene; V was cut back by 6 bases and J by 7 bases. The CDR3 sequence is 14 residues long. The CDR3 loop reads CASRPTGGGQPQHF. CDR3 sequence (DNA): TGTGCCAGCAGACCGACAGGGGGCGGACAGCCCCAGCATTTT.

CDR3 DNA sequence: TGTGCCAGTACTGAGGGGGGATCCGGCTTGCACGAGCAGTACTTC. Residues: CASTEGGSGLHEQYF. This chain connects TRBV19 to TRBJ2-7, with D perhaps being TRBD1 or TRBD2 (6 bases each). V was shortened by 7 bases and J by 5 bases, with 21 bases between the two germline ends. CDR3 length: 15 amino acids. From germline, CDR1 is LNHDA and CDR2 SQIVND (reference sequence). Looking up the rest from reference TRBV19 and TRBJ2-7 gives the full variable domain: DGGITQSPKYLFRKEGQNVTLSCEQNLNHDAMYWYRQDPGQGLRLIYYSQIVNDFQKGDIAEGYSVSREKKESFPLTVTSAQKNPTAFYLCASTEGGSGLHEQYFGPGTRLTVT.